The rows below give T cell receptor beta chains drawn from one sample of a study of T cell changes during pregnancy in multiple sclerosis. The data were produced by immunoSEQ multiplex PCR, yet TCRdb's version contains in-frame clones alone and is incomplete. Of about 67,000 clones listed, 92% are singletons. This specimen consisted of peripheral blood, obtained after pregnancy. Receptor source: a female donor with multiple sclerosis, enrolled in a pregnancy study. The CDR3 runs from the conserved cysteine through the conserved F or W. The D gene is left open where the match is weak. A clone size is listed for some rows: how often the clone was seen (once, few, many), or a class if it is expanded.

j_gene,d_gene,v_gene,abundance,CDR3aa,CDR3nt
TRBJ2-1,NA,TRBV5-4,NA,CASTTLANGYNEQFF,TGTGCCAGCACCACTCTAGCGAACGGCTACAATGAGCAGTTCTTC
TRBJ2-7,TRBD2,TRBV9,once,CASSPGPPGSGRGEQYF,TGTGCCAGCAGCCCCGGACCACCGGGGAGCGGGAGGGGCGAGCAGTACTTC
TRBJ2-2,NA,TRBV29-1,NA,CSVPPSTGTGELFF,TGCAGCGTTCCACCCAGTACGGGGACCGGGGAGCTGTTTTTT
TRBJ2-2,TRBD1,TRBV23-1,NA,CASSQTSGTGNTGELFF,TGCGCCAGCAGTCAAACATCCGGGACAGGGAACACCGGGGAGCTGTTTTTT
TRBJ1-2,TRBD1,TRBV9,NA,CASSALGRGQDGYTF,TGTGCCAGCAGCGCCCTAGGCAGGGGGCAGGATGGCTACACCTTC
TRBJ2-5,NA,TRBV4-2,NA,CASSQEEAPYF,TGTGCCAGCAGCCAAGAGGAGGCCCCGTACTTC
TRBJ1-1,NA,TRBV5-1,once,CASSFQGNTEAFF,TGCGCCAGCAGCTTTCAGGGAAACACTGAAGCTTTCTTT
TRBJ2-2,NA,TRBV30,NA,CAWSVGTKNTGELFF,TGTGCCTGGAGTGTAGGGACAAAAAACACCGGGGAGCTGTTTTTT
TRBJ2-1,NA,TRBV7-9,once,CASSLSQDYNEQFF,TGTGCCAGCAGCTTATCTCAGGACTACAATGAGCAGTTCTTC
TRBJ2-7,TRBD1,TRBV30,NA,CAWDPGQGTYEQYF,TGTGCCTGGGATCCGGGACAGGGGACGTACGAGCAGTACTTC
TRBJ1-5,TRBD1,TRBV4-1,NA,CASSQIRGDQPQHF,TGCGCCAGCAGCCAAATCAGGGGGGATCAGCCCCAGCATTTT
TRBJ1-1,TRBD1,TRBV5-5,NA,CASTSGQQNTEAFF,TGTGCCAGCACCTCGGGACAGCAGAACACTGAAGCTTTCTTT
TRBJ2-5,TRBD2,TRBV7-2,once,CASGRRAGGQETQYF,TGTGCCAGCGGACGACGAGCGGGAGGACAAGAGACCCAGTACTTC
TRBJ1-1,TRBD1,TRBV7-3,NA,CASSLSRTGGGEAFF,TGTGCCAGCAGCTTGTCACGGACAGGGGGCGGTGAAGCTTTCTTT
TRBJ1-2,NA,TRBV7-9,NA,CASSPSGGDYGYTF,TGTGCCAGCAGCCCCTCGGGGGGAGACTATGGCTACACCTTC
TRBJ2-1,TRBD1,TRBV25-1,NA,CASSERGQGFAEQFF,TGTGCCAGCAGTGAAAGGGGACAGGGGTTTGCTGAGCAGTTCTTC
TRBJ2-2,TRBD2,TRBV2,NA,CASRREGRNTGELFF,TGTGCCAGCAGGCGGGAGGGGAGGAACACCGGGGAGCTGTTTTTT
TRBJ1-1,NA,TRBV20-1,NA,CSAPDREAFF,TGCAGTGCCCCCGACAGGGAAGCTTTCTTT
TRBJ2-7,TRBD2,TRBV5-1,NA,CASSQGAGAYEQYF,TGCGCCAGCAGTCAGGGAGCGGGAGCTTACGAGCAGTACTTC
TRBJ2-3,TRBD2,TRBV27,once,CASKSSLAVLTDTQYF,TGTGCCAGCAAGTCCTCCCTAGCGGTACTCACAGATACGCAGTATTTT
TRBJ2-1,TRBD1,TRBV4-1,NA,CASSLGDRGAEQFF,TGCGCCAGCAGCCTAGGGGACAGGGGCGCTGAGCAGTTCTTC
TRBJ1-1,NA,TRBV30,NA,CAWSVQANTEAFF,TGTGCCTGGAGTGTACAGGCTAACACTGAAGCTTTCTTT
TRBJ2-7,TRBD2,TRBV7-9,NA,CASSLGLEGEQYF,TGTGCCAGCAGCCTAGGACTAGAGGGCGAGCAGTACTTC
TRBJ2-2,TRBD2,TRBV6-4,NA,CASSSGSTGELFF,TGTGCCAGCAGTAGCGGGAGCACCGGGGAGCTGTTTTTT
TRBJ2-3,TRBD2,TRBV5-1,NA,CASSFAGGTDTQYF,TGCGCCAGCAGCTTTGCGGGGGGAACAGATACGCAGTATTTT
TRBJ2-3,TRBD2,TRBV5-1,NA,CASSPMGSGTPTDTQYF,TGCGCCAGCAGCCCGATGGGTAGCGGGACCCCCACAGATACGCAGTATTTT
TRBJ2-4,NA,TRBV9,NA,CASSSSALAKNIQYF,TGTGCCAGCAGCTCAAGCGCCTTAGCCAAAAACATTCAGTACTTC
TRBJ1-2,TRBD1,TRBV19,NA,CASSIGGSQGSLYGYTF,TGTGCCAGTAGTATAGGGGGATCACAGGGGAGCCTCTATGGCTACACCTTC
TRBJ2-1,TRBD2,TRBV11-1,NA,CASSLDVRETPGEQFF,TGTGCCAGCAGCTTAGATGTGCGGGAGACCCCGGGTGAGCAGTTCTTC
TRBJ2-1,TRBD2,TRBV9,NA,CASSTRLAGEDEQFF,TGTGCCAGCAGCACCCGACTAGCGGGAGAAGATGAGCAGTTCTTC
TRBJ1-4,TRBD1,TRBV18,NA,CASSPGTGDEKLFF,TGTGCCAGCTCACCTGGGACAGGGGATGAAAAACTGTTTTTT
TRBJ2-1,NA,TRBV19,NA,CASSKDSNEQFF,TGTGCCAGTAGTAAGGACAGCAATGAGCAGTTCTTC
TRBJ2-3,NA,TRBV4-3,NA,CASSHGLSGSTDTQYF,TGCGCCAGCAGCCACGGCCTGAGCGGAAGCACAGATACGCAGTATTTT
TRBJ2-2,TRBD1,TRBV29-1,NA,CSVESIRGQTNTGELFF,TGCAGCGTCGAAAGCATCAGGGGACAGACGAACACCGGGGAGCTGTTTTTT
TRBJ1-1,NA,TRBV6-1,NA,CASSPLVANTEAFF,TGTGCCAGCAGTCCCCTCGTGGCGAACACTGAAGCTTTCTTT
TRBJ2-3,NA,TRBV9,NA,CASSVNVDTQYF,TGTGCCAGCAGCGTCAATGTAGATACGCAGTATTTT
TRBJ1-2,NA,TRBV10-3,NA,CAINPTDNYGYTF,TGTGCCATCAATCCAACAGACAACTATGGCTACACCTTC
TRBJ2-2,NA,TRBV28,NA,CASSLPSSNTGELFF,TGTGCCAGCAGTTTACCTAGCTCGAACACCGGGGAGCTGTTTTTT
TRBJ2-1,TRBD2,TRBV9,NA,CASSVAMGGLFNEQFF,TGTGCCAGCAGCGTAGCTATGGGAGGGTTGTTCAATGAGCAGTTCTTC
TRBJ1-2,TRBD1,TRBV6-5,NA,CASSRGQPSYGYTF,TGTGCCAGCAGCCGGGGACAGCCTTCCTATGGCTACACCTTC
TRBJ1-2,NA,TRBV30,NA,CAWSAGEGYTF,TGTGCCTGGAGTGCAGGGGAAGGCTACACCTTC
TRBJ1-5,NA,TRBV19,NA,CASSIGGDYQPQHF,TGTGCCAGTAGTATCGGGGGGGACTATCAGCCCCAGCATTTT
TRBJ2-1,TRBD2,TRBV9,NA,CASSAGGGLAGGSSYNEQFF,TGTGCCAGCAGCGCGGGGGGGGGACTAGCGGGAGGGAGCTCCTACAATGAGCAGTTCTTC
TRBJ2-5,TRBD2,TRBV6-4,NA,CASSDLGLAGPQETQYF,TGTGCCAGCAGTGATTTGGGACTAGCGGGACCACAAGAGACCCAGTACTTC
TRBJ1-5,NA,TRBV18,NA,CASLPGSVINQPQHF,TGTGCCAGCTTACCAGGTTCAGTTATTAATCAGCCCCAGCATTTT
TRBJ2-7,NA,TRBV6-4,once,CATKVRGNSYEQYF,TGTGCCACCAAAGTTAGGGGGAACAGCTACGAGCAGTACTTC
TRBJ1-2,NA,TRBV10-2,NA,CASSEYEEIGYTF,TGCGCCAGCAGTGAGTATGAGGAGATTGGCTACACCTTC
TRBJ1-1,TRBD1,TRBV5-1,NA,CASSLWEDRGPEAFF,TGCGCCAGCAGCCTCTGGGAGGACAGGGGGCCCGAAGCTTTCTTT
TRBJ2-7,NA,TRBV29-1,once,CSVTGLSYEQYF,TGCAGCGTGACGGGACTGTCCTACGAGCAGTACTTC
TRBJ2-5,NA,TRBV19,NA,CASSIQVLAGQETQYF,TGTGCCAGTAGTATCCAGGTACTGGCGGGGCAAGAGACCCAGTACTTC
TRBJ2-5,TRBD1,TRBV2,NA,CASSEGWDRGLETQYF,TGTGCCAGCAGTGAAGGATGGGACAGGGGGCTGGAGACCCAGTACTTC
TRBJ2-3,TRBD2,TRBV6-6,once,CASRKKLAGVTDTQYF,TGTGCCAGCAGAAAGAAACTAGCGGGAGTAACAGATACGCAGTATTTT
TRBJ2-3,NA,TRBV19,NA,CASTLLGGGTDTQYF,TGTGCCAGTACCCTTTTGGGAGGTGGCACAGATACGCAGTATTTT
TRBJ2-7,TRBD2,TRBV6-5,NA,CASSYSSGEQSYEQYF,TGTGCCAGCAGTTACTCGAGCGGGGAGCAATCCTACGAGCAGTACTTC
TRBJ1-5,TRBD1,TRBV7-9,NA,CASSLAVDRDQPQHF,TGTGCCAGCAGCTTAGCGGTGGACAGGGACCAGCCCCAGCATTTT
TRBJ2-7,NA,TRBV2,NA,CASSEVQEQYF,TGTGCCAGCAGTGAAGTACAGGAGCAGTACTTC
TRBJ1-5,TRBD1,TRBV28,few,CASTLPRGLNQPQHF,TGTGCCAGCACCTTGCCCAGGGGGCTGAATCAGCCCCAGCATTTT
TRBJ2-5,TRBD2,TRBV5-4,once,CASSRTSGSAGETQYF,TGTGCCAGCAGCCGGACTAGCGGGAGCGCGGGAGAGACCCAGTACTTC
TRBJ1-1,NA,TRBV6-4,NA,CASSDTPGNTEAFF,TGTGCCAGCAGTGACACCCCAGGGAACACTGAAGCTTTCTTT